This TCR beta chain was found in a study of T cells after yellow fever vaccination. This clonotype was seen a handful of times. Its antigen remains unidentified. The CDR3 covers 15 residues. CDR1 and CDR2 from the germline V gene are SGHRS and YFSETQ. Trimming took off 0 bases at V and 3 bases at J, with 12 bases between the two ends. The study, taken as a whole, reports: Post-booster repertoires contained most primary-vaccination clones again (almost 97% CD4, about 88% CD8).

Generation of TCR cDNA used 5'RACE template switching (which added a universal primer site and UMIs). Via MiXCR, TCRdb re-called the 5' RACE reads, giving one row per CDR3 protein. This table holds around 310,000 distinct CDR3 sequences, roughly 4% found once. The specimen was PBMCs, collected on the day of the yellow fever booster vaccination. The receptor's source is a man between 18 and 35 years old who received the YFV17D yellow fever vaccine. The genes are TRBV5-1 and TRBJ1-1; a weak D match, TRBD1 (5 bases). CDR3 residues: CASSLGRGGDTEAFF. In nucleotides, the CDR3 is TGCGCCAGCAGCTTGGGTCGCGGGGGGGACACTGAAGCTTTCTTT.